The 7 T cell receptor beta chains below all came from one sample that was sequenced in a study of T cells in Graves' hyperthyroidism and ophthalmopathy. It was RNA transcripts that yielded the amplified TCR beta CDR3 regions. The TCR CDR3 was amplified in a first-round RT-PCR using the HTBI primer set. TCRdb called the multiplex PCR reads again in MiXCR, with one record for every CDR3 protein. The sample lists roughly 710,000 distinct CDR3 sequences; 30% to 40% were seen once. Sequenced: blood. These receptors were collected from a woman between 40 and 50 years old with Graves' hyperthyroidism.

In the case of this clonotype: As the CDR3 is not closed by the conserved phenylalanine or tryptophan, this likely results from a read error. The DNA is omitted, as the CDR3 cannot be located on it reliably, and the CDR3 follows TCRdb's listing. The chain carries TRBV7-2 and TRBJ1-6; the table's D call, TRBD1, has no DNA check behind it. Germline V gene data show CDR1 as SGHTA and CDR2 as FQGNSA. The CDR3 length equals 11 residues, ends included. This CDR3 reads CASSIWGRFDI.

Points on this clonotype: This may be a read error: a much more frequent sequence differs by one nucleotide. The chain has TRBV7-7 and TRBJ2-5, with D perhaps matching TRBD2 (5 bases). This CDR3 has 14 residues. The germline V gene encodes CDR1 SSHAT and CDR2 FNYEAQ (reference sequence). The CDR3, as DNA: TGTGCTAGCAGCCCGCATACGGGGAAAGAGACCCAGTACTTC. Its protein is CASSPHTGKETQYF.

With respect to this clonotype: At one end the junction does not follow the germline gene, possibly because of a read error. J is TRBJ2-7 and V is TRBV7-2; D possibly corresponds to TRBD2 (7 bases). The CDR3 loop spans 16 amino acids. Germline-derived CDR1 and CDR2 are SGHTA and FQGNSA. CDR3 sequence reads: CASSQVGGGARYEQYF. The CDR3 DNA follows: TGCGCCAGCAGCCAAGTTGGGGGGGGGGCTCGTTACGAGCAGTACTTC.

This clonotype was observed a handful of times. V and J are TRBV7-2 and TRBJ2-5; 15 bases agree with TRBD2. Germline V CDR1 and CDR2: SGHTA, FQGNSA. This CDR3 has 16 residues. With V trimmed by 2 bases and J by 5 bases, 3 bases remained unmatched. The CDR3 DNA reads as TGTGCCAGCAGCTTAAGTGGGACTAGCGGGGGGGAGACCCAGTACTTC. Its protein is CASSLSGTSGGETQYF.

This clonotype turned up a few times. A read error may account for a junction end that differs from germline. This sequence joins TRBV10-2 and TRBJ1-1, with 10 nucleotides matching TRBD1. The CDR3 extends over 20 amino acids. Germline loops: CDR1 WSHSY, CDR2 SAAADI. CDR3 loop: CASSPPRQGAKLVGNTEAFF. The CDR3 DNA reads TGTGCCAGCAGCCCGCCTCGACAGGGGGCGAAGTTAGTTGGGAACACTGAAGCTTTCTTT.

This clonotype was seen at least ten times. The J gene is TRBJ1-3, the V gene TRBV10-3, with D uncertain. V lost 6 bases to trimming and J lost 0 bases, with 12 bases between them. The CDR3 totals 15 residues. Germline lookup yields CDR1 ENHRY and CDR2 SYGVKD. The CDR3 loop reads CAIREPQSSGNTIYF. The CDR3 region has the DNA TGTGCCATCAGGGAGCCACAGAGCTCTGGAAACACCATATATTTT.

This chain joins TRBV5-1 and TRBJ1-1; TRBD1 matches at 7 bases. The germline gives CDR1 SGHRS, CDR2 YFSETQ. Trimming took 4 bases from V and 4 from J; bases not matched to a gene: 10. The CDR3 runs 15 residues. This CDR3 reads CASSLTGNTGTEAFF. The CDR3 DNA sequence: TGCGCCAGCAGCCTGACAGGGAACACGGGCACTGAAGCTTTCTTT.